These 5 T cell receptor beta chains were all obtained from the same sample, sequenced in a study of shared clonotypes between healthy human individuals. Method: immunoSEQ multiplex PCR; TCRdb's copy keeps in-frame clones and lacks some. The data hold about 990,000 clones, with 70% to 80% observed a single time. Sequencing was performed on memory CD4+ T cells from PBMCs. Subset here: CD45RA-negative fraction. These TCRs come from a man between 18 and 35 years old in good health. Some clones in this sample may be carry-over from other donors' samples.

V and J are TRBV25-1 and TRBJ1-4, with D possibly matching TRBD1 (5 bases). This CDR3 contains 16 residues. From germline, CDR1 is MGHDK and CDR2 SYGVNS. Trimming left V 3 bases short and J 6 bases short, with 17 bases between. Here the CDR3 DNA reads TGTGCCAGCAGTGACTCGGAGCCAACCAGGGATGAAAAACTGTTTTTT. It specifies CASSDSEPTRDEKLFF.

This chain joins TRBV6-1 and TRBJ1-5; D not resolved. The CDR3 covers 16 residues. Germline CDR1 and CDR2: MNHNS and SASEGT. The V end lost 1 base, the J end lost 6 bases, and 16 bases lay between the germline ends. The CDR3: CASSEGMREVGQPQHF. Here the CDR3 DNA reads TGTGCCAGCAGTGAAGGTATGCGGGAAGTAGGTCAGCCCCAGCATTTT.

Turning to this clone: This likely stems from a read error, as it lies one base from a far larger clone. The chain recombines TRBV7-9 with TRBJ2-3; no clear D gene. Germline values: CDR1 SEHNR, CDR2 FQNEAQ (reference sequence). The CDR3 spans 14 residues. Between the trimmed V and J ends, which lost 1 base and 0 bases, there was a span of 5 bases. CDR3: CASSLEASTDTQYF. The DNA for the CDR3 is TGTGCCAGCAGCTTAGAAGCCAGCACAGATACGCAGTATTTT.

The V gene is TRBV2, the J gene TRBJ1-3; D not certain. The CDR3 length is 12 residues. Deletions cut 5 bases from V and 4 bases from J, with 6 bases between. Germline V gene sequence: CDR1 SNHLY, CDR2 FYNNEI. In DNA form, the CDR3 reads TGTGCCAGCAGTCCTCAGGGAAACACCATATATTTT. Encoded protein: CASSPQGNTIYF. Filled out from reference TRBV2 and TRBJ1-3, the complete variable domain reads EPEVTQTPSHQVTQMGQEVILRCVPISNHLYFYWYRQILGQKVEFLVSFYNNEISEKSEIFDDQFSVERPDGSNFTLKIRSTKLEDSAMYFCASSPQGNTIYFGEGSWLTVV.

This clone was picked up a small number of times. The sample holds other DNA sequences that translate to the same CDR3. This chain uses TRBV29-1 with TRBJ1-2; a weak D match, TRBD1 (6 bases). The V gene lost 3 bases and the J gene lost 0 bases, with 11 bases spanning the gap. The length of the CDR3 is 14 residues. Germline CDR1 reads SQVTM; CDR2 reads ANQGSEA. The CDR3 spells CSVEGRGTNYGYTF. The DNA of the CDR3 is TGCAGCGTTGAGGGGAGGGGGACTAACTATGGCTACACCTTC.